The 2 T cell receptor beta chains presented below share a single source sample, sequenced in a study of T cell responses to AZD1222 COVID-19 vaccine. TCRdb keeps only in-frame clones here, not all; method: immunoSEQ multiplex PCR. Of about 98,000 clones in the sample, almost 85% were seen once. The sample was peripheral blood, taken on day 0 of AZD1222 vaccination. All receptors come from an adult in good health.

The chain uses TRBV18 and TRBJ2-3; 7 bases map to TRBD2. The CDR3 totals 18 residues. Losses at the gene ends were 5 bases for V and 2 bases for J; bases not matched to a gene: 16. Germline-derived CDR1 and CDR2 are KGHSH and LQKENI. The CDR3 region has the DNA TGTGCCAGCTCATGGGGGGGAACAGCCGTAAAAATCACAGATACGCAGTATTTT. It yields the protein CASSWGGTAVKITDTQYF. Full variable domain (remainder filled in from reference TRBV18 and TRBJ2-3): NAGVMQNPRHLVRRRGQEARLRCSPMKGHSHVYWYRQLPEEGLKFMVYLQKENIIDESGMPKERFSAEFPKEGPSILRIQQVVRGDSAAYFCASSWGGTAVKITDTQYFGPGTRLTVL.

The chain combines TRBV5-6 with TRBJ1-2; D uncertain. This CDR3 is built from 13 residues. Trimming took off 3 bases at V and 2 bases at J, with 8 bases between the two ends. Germline CDR1 SGHDT, CDR2 YYEEEE. The CDR3 sequence is CASSSPVNYGYTF. CDR3 bases: TGTGCCAGCAGCTCTCCAGTCAACTATGGCTACACCTTC.